The rows below give T cell receptor beta chains drawn from one sample of a study of blood T cells in healthy people across ages. TCRdb recomputed calls from the 5' RACE reads with MiXCR, one row per CDR3 protein. Of about 1.8 million distinct CDR3 sequences detected, roughly 50% appear once; the ten largest clones hold roughly 2.1%. The sample was blood. The receptors originated from a woman in her forties in good health. The CDR3 runs from the conserved cysteine through the conserved F or W. Each record gives: clone size, D gene, J gene, V gene, CDR3 protein, CDR3 DNA. D genes are given only for firm matches. Rows may omit the clone size; those that give it use once, few, many or a size class.

clone size: few; D gene: TRBD1; J gene: TRBJ2-1; V gene: TRBV24-1; CDR3 protein: CATSDRGTGGLNEQFF; CDR3 DNA: TGTGCCACCAGTGATCGCGGGACAGGGGGCTTGAATGAGCAGTTCTTC
clone size: once; D gene: -; J gene: TRBJ2-7; V gene: TRBV28; CDR3 protein: CASSSELDLYEQYF; CDR3 DNA: TGTGCCAGCAGTTCAGAATTAGACTTATACGAGCAGTACTTC
clone size: -; D gene: -; J gene: TRBJ2-7; V gene: TRBV12-3/TRBV12-4; CDR3 protein: CASSFLGATYEQYF; CDR3 DNA: TGTGCCAGCAGTTTTCTTGGCGCTACCTACGAGCAGTACTTC
clone size: few; D gene: TRBD1; J gene: TRBJ2-7; V gene: TRBV20-1; CDR3 protein: CSVQGAPPYEQYF; CDR3 DNA: TGCAGTGTCCAGGGGGCTCCCCCCTACGAGCAGTACTTC
clone size: few; D gene: TRBD2; J gene: TRBJ2-3; V gene: TRBV7-2; CDR3 protein: CASSFPTSGGFTDTQYF; CDR3 DNA: TGTGCCAGCAGCTTTCCGACTAGCGGGGGATTCACAGATACGCAGTATTTT
clone size: -; D gene: TRBD1; J gene: TRBJ2-6; V gene: TRBV28; CDR3 protein: CASRPTISNRDSLAGGANVLTF; CDR3 DNA: TGTGCCAGCAGGCCCACGATATCCAACCGGGACAGCCTTGCAGGTGGGGCCAACGTCCTGACTTTC
clone size: -; D gene: -; J gene: TRBJ2-5; V gene: TRBV5-1; CDR3 protein: CASSTGHQETQDF; CDR3 DNA: TGCGCCAGCAGCACGGGACATCAAGAGACCCAGGACTTC
clone size: -; D gene: -; J gene: TRBJ2-7; V gene: TRBV4-1; CDR3 protein: CASSRTPDYEQYF; CDR3 DNA: TGCGCCAGCAGCCGGACACCCGACTACGAGCAGTACTTC
clone size: few; D gene: -; J gene: TRBJ2-7; V gene: TRBV7-2; CDR3 protein: CASSFPGTYNEQYF; CDR3 DNA: TGTGCCAGCAGCTTTCCAGGGACCTACAATGAGCAGTACTTC
clone size: -; D gene: -; J gene: TRBJ2-4; V gene: TRBV6-5; CDR3 protein: CASSYTSQGLENIQYF; CDR3 DNA: TGTGCCAGCAGTTACACTTCGCAGGGGCTTGAAAACATTCAGTACTTC
clone size: few; D gene: -; J gene: TRBJ2-7; V gene: TRBV4-2; CDR3 protein: CASSSQGLAREQYF; CDR3 DNA: TGTGCCAGCAGCTCACAGGGTCTGGCACGCGAGCAGTACTTC
clone size: -; D gene: -; J gene: TRBJ2-7; V gene: TRBV28; CDR3 protein: CASSSGPPGEQYF; CDR3 DNA: TGTGCCAGCAGTTCGGGACCTCCGGGCGAGCAGTACTTC
clone size: -; D gene: -; J gene: TRBJ2-3; V gene: TRBV7-2; CDR3 protein: CASRVRTGSDTQYF; CDR3 DNA: TGTGCCAGCCGCGTGAGGACTGGATCAGATACGCAGTATTTT
clone size: -; D gene: -; J gene: TRBJ1-2; V gene: TRBV28; CDR3 protein: CASSVRATYGYTF; CDR3 DNA: TGTGCCAGCAGTGTTAGGGCGACCTATGGCTACACCTTC
clone size: few; D gene: TRBD1; J gene: TRBJ1-5; V gene: TRBV5-1; CDR3 protein: CASSLGTGPPASNQPQHF; CDR3 DNA: TGCGCCAGCAGCTTGGGGACAGGTCCGCCGGCCAGCAATCAGCCCCAGCATTTT
clone size: -; D gene: TRBD1; J gene: TRBJ2-6; V gene: TRBV5-1; CDR3 protein: CASSLQQGAGSGANVLTF; CDR3 DNA: TGCGCCAGCAGCTTGCAACAGGGGGCGGGCTCTGGGGCCAACGTCCTGACTTTC
clone size: few; D gene: -; J gene: TRBJ2-1; V gene: TRBV29-1; CDR3 protein: CSVAQVGSYNEQFF; CDR3 DNA: TGCAGCGTCGCCCAAGTCGGCTCCTACAATGAGCAGTTCTTC
clone size: -; D gene: -; J gene: TRBJ2-6; V gene: TRBV20-1; CDR3 protein: CSARDTGANVLTF; CDR3 DNA: TGCAGTGCTAGGGACACTGGGGCCAACGTCCTGACTTTC
clone size: -; D gene: TRBD2; J gene: TRBJ2-3; V gene: TRBV6-5; CDR3 protein: CATRERGGPDTQYF; CDR3 DNA: TGTGCCACCCGAGAGCGGGGGGGACCAGATACGCAGTATTTT
clone size: -; D gene: -; J gene: TRBJ2-3; V gene: TRBV4-3; CDR3 protein: CASSRAIVSGSTDTQYF; CDR3 DNA: TGCGCCAGCAGCCGGGCGATAGTCTCGGGGTCCACAGATACGCAGTATTTT
clone size: -; D gene: -; J gene: TRBJ1-2; V gene: TRBV9; CDR3 protein: CASSVDSRAGNYGYTF; CDR3 DNA: TGTGCCAGCAGCGTAGACTCCAGGGCCGGAAACTATGGCTACACCTTC
clone size: few; D gene: TRBD2; J gene: TRBJ2-1; V gene: TRBV6-2/TRBV6-3; CDR3 protein: CASGLVAYNEQFF; CDR3 DNA: TGTGCCAGCGGACTAGTTGCCTACAATGAGCAGTTCTTC
clone size: -; D gene: -; J gene: TRBJ2-1; V gene: TRBV27; CDR3 protein: CASSFGGPFNGQFF; CDR3 DNA: TGTGCCAGCAGTTTCGGGGGGCCATTCAATGGGCAGTTCTTC
clone size: -; D gene: TRBD2; J gene: TRBJ2-5; V gene: TRBV6-2/TRBV6-3; CDR3 protein: CASSYDASGKETQYF; CDR3 DNA: TGTGCCAGCAGTTACGATGCTAGCGGGAAAGAGACCCAGTACTTC
clone size: -; D gene: TRBD1; J gene: TRBJ2-7; V gene: TRBV9; CDR3 protein: CASSVGLNKQGQTDYEQYF; CDR3 DNA: TGTGCCAGCAGCGTGGGATTGAATAAACAGGGGCAAACGGATTACGAGCAGTACTTC
clone size: -; D gene: -; J gene: TRBJ1-2; V gene: TRBV7-2; CDR3 protein: CASSSGSGALGYTF; CDR3 DNA: TGTGCCAGCAGCTCCGGATCGGGGGCGCTTGGCTACACCTTC
clone size: few; D gene: TRBD1; J gene: TRBJ2-1; V gene: TRBV12-5; CDR3 protein: CASGAHTADRVSYNEQFF; CDR3 DNA: TGTGCTAGTGGTGCACATACGGCGGACAGGGTGTCCTACAATGAGCAGTTCTTC
clone size: once; D gene: TRBD2; J gene: TRBJ2-7; V gene: TRBV11-2; CDR3 protein: CASSSVRLAGAYEQYF; CDR3 DNA: TGTGCCAGCAGCTCCGTCAGACTAGCGGGGGCCTACGAGCAGTACTTC
clone size: -; D gene: -; J gene: TRBJ1-4; V gene: TRBV10-3; CDR3 protein: CAISGIRDNGEKLFF; CDR3 DNA: TGTGCCATCAGTGGAATCCGGGACAATGGGGAAAAACTGTTTTTT
clone size: few; D gene: -; J gene: TRBJ2-7; V gene: TRBV27; CDR3 protein: CASSLLAPGTSYEQYF; CDR3 DNA: TGTGCCAGCAGTTTACTAGCCCCAGGGACATCCTACGAGCAGTACTTC
clone size: few; D gene: TRBD2; J gene: TRBJ2-1; V gene: TRBV7-9; CDR3 protein: CASSSPTSGGRYNEQFF; CDR3 DNA: TGTGCCAGCAGCTCACCTACTAGCGGGGGGAGATACAATGAGCAGTTCTTC
clone size: -; D gene: TRBD2; J gene: TRBJ2-5; V gene: TRBV20-1; CDR3 protein: CSAASGGVAQYF; CDR3 DNA: TGCAGTGCGGCCAGCGGGGGAGTGGCCCAGTACTTC
clone size: few; D gene: -; J gene: TRBJ2-5; V gene: TRBV5-1; CDR3 protein: CASNDSPSDGSQETQYF; CDR3 DNA: TGCGCCAGCAACGACTCCCCCTCAGACGGATCCCAAGAGACCCAGTACTTC
clone size: -; D gene: -; J gene: TRBJ2-4; V gene: TRBV3-1; CDR3 protein: CASSPPGTLDIQYF; CDR3 DNA: TGTGCCAGCAGCCCCCCGGGGACTTTAGACATTCAGTACTTC
clone size: -; D gene: TRBD2; J gene: TRBJ2-1; V gene: TRBV4-3; CDR3 protein: CASSRLGLAGGAGHEQFF; CDR3 DNA: TGCGCCAGCAGCCGATTGGGACTAGCGGGGGGCGCGGGCCATGAGCAGTTCTTC
clone size: -; D gene: -; J gene: TRBJ1-2; V gene: TRBV29-1; CDR3 protein: CSVEDRLYGYTF; CDR3 DNA: TGCAGCGTTGAAGACAGGCTCTATGGCTACACCTTC
clone size: -; D gene: -; J gene: TRBJ1-2; V gene: TRBV5-1; CDR3 protein: CASSLGAWTDRYYGYTF; CDR3 DNA: TGCGCCAGCAGCTTGGGGGCCTGGACGGATCGATACTATGGCTACACCTTC
clone size: -; D gene: -; J gene: TRBJ2-5; V gene: TRBV10-2; CDR3 protein: CASRPTGQQETQYF; CDR3 DNA: TGCGCCAGCAGACCGACAGGTCAACAAGAGACCCAGTACTTC
clone size: -; D gene: TRBD1; J gene: TRBJ2-5; V gene: TRBV14; CDR3 protein: CASSRRQGPYGETQYF; CDR3 DNA: TGTGCCAGCAGCCGAAGACAGGGGCCGTATGGGGAGACCCAGTACTTC
clone size: -; D gene: -; J gene: TRBJ2-5; V gene: TRBV10-3; CDR3 protein: CAIRASAQETQYF; CDR3 DNA: TGTGCCATCAGGGCTAGCGCCCAAGAGACCCAGTACTTC
clone size: -; D gene: -; J gene: TRBJ2-7; V gene: TRBV7-6; CDR3 protein: CASSSDKGRYEQYF; CDR3 DNA: TGTGCCAGCAGCTCTGACAAGGGGCGTTACGAGCAGTACTTC
clone size: many; D gene: -; J gene: TRBJ2-3; V gene: TRBV24-1; CDR3 protein: CATSRQTDTQYF; CDR3 DNA: TGTGCCACCTCGCGACAGACAGATACGCAGTATTTT
clone size: -; D gene: -; J gene: TRBJ2-1; V gene: TRBV12-3/TRBV12-4; CDR3 protein: CASSFRNRANEQFF; CDR3 DNA: TGTGCCAGCAGTTTCCGGAACAGGGCGAATGAGCAGTTCTTC
clone size: -; D gene: -; J gene: TRBJ1-6; V gene: TRBV27; CDR3 protein: CASSPTGALNSPLHF; CDR3 DNA: TGCGCCAGCAGTCCAACGGGGGCCCTTAATTCACCCCTCCACTTT
clone size: -; D gene: -; J gene: TRBJ2-7; V gene: TRBV27; CDR3 protein: CASSLYSGEQYF; CDR3 DNA: TGTGCCAGCAGTCTCTACTCCGGCGAGCAGTACTTC
clone size: -; D gene: TRBD2; J gene: TRBJ2-1; V gene: TRBV4-1; CDR3 protein: CACSQELRGTTYDEQFF; CDR3 DNA: TGCGCATGCAGCCAAGAGTTAAGAGGGACTACGTACGATGAGCAGTTCTTC
clone size: -; D gene: -; J gene: TRBJ2-3; V gene: TRBV21-1; CDR3 protein: CASSKGRKDTQYF; CDR3 DNA: TGTGCCAGCAGCAAGGGACGTAAAGATACGCAGTATTTT
clone size: -; D gene: TRBD1; J gene: TRBJ1-2; V gene: TRBV6-1; CDR3 protein: CASSQRSPTGTGGYGYTF; CDR3 DNA: TGTGCCAGCAGTCAAAGAAGCCCAACCGGGACAGGGGGGTATGGCTACACCTTC
clone size: few; D gene: -; J gene: TRBJ1-1; V gene: TRBV7-9; CDR3 protein: CASSPTSMNTEAFF; CDR3 DNA: TGTGCCAGCAGCCCCACGAGTATGAACACTGAAGCTTTCTTT
clone size: few; D gene: -; J gene: TRBJ2-6; V gene: TRBV20-1; CDR3 protein: CSAKTVFGANVLTF; CDR3 DNA: TGCAGTGCTAAGACCGTTTTTGGGGCCAACGTCCTGACTTTC
clone size: -; D gene: TRBD1; J gene: TRBJ1-2; V gene: TRBV10-3; CDR3 protein: CAISEIDRGLWYGYTF; CDR3 DNA: TGTGCCATCAGTGAAATCGACAGGGGGCTTTGGTATGGCTACACCTTC
clone size: -; D gene: -; J gene: TRBJ2-1; V gene: TRBV18; CDR3 protein: CASSARRQSLSYNEQFF; CDR3 DNA: TGTGCCAGCTCAGCACGCAGACAGTCCCTCTCCTACAATGAGCAGTTCTTC